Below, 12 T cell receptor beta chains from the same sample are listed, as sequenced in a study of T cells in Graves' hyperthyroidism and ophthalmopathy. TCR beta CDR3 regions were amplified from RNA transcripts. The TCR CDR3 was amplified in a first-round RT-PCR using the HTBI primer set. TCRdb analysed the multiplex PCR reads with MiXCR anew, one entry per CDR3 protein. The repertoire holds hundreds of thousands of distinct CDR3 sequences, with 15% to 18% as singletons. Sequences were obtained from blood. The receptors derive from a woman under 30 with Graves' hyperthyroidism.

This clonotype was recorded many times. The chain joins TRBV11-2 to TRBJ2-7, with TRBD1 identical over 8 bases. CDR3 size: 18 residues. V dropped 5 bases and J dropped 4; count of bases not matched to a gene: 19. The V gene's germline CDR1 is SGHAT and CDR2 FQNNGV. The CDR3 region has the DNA TGTGCCAGCAGCCGTCCTGGATGGAGGACAGGGACACCGTACGAGCAGTACTTC. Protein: CASSRPGWRTGTPYEQYF.

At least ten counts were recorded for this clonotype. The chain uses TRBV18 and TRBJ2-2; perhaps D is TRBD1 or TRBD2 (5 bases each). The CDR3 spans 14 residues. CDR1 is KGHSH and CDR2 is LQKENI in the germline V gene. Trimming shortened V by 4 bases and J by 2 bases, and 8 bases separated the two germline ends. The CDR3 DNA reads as TGTGCCAGCTCACGTAGGGACAACACCGGGGAGCTGTTTTTT. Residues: CASSRRDNTGELFF.

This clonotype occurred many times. CDR3 sequence: CASSSTGTASYEQYF. The CDR3 DNA reads as TGTGCCAGCAGCTCCACAGGGACAGCCTCCTACGAGCAGTACTTC. V usage is TRBV7-9 and J usage is TRBJ2-7; 7 bases line up with TRBD1. After removal of 4 bases from V and 0 bases from J, the junction contained 6 bases not matched to a gene. From germline, CDR1 is SEHNR and CDR2 FQNEAQ (reference sequence). The CDR3 totals 15 residues.

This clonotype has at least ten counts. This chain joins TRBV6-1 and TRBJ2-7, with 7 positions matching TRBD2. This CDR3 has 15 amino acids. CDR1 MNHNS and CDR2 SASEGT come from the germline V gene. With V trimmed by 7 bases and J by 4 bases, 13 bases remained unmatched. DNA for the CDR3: TGTGCCAGCAACGGGGGAAGCGGGACCACTTACGAGCAGTACTTC. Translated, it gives CASNGGSGTTYEQYF.

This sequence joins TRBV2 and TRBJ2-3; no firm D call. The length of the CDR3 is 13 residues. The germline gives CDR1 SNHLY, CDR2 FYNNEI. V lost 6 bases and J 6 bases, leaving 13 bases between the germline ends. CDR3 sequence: CASSDDDWDTQYF. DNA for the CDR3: TGTGCCAGCAGCGACGACGACTGGGATACGCAGTATTTT.

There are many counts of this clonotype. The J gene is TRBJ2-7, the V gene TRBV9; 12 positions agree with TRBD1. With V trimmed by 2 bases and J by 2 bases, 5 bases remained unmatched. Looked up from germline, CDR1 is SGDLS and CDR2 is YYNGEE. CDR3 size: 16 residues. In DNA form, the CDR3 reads TGTGCCAGCAGCGTCAGCGGGACAGGGGGCCCCTACGAGCAGTACTTC. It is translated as CASSVSGTGGPYEQYF. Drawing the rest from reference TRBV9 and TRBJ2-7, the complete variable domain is DSGVTQTPKHLITATGQRVTLRCSPRSGDLSVYWYQQSLDQGLQFLIQYYNGEERAKGNILERFSAQQFPDLHSELNLSSLELGDSALYFCASSVSGTGGPYEQYFGPGTRLTVT.

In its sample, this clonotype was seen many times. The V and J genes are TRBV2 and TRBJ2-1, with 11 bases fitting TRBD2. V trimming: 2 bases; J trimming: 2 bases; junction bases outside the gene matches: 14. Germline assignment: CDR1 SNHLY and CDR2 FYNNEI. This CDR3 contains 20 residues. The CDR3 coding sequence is TGTGCCAGCAGTGAAAGGTCGGCCTTACTAGCGGGGGAACCCTACAATGAGCAGTTCTTC. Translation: CASSERSALLAGEPYNEQFF.

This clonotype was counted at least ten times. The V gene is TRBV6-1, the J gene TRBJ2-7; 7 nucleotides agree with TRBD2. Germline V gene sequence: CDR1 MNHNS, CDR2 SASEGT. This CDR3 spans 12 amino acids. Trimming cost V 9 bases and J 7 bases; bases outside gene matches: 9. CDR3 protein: CASSVLGGEQYF. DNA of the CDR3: TGTGCCAGTTCTGTTTTGGGGGGGGAGCAGTACTTC.

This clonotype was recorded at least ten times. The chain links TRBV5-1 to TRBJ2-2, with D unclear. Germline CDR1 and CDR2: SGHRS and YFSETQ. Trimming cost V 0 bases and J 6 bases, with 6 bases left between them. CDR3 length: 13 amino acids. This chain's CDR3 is CASSLDGSGELFF. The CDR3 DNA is TGCGCCAGCAGCTTGGACGGGTCCGGGGAGCTGTTTTTT.

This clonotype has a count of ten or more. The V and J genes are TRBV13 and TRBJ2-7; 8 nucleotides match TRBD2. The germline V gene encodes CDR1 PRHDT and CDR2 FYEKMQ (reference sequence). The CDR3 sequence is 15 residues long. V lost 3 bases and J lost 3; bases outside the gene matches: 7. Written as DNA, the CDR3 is TGTGCCAGCAGCTTCGTCCGCGGGGGGTTCTACGAGCAGTACTTC. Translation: CASSFVRGGFYEQYF.

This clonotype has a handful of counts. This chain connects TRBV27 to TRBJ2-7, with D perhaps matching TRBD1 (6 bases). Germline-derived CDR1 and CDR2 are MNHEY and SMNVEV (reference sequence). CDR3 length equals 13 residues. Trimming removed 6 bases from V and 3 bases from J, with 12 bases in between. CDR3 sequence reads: CASSTGTYYEQYF. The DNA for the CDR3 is TGTGCCAGCAGCACAGGGACCTACTACGAGCAGTACTTC.

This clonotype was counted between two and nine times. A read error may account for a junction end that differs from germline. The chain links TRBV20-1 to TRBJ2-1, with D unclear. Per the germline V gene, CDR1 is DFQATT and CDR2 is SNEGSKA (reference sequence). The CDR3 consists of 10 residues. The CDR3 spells CSAGYNERFF. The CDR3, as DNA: TGCAGTGCTGGGTACAATGAGCGGTTCTTC.